This TCR beta chain was profiled in a study of blood T cell repertoires in COVID-19 (dated by TCRdb to 2018 to 2021). Notes on the research overall: Collaborator samples came from the United States, Italy and Spain and covered acute and convalescent phases of COVID-19. The material from the prospective study consisted of cDNA or gDNA derived from T cells, B-cell-depleted T cells, or PBMCs. Subjects who had been exposed to COVID-19, were actively infected with it, or had recovered from it provided the deeply sampled blood TCRbeta repertoires that made up the dataset. A freely available public database, intended as a resource for researchers studying the immune response to SARS-CoV-2, is where the repertoires were released. Samples were obtained from the ongoing ImmuneRACE study (first 160 participants) and from about 1,300 subjects provided by 6 global collaborators. The sample metadata nearly always contained a de-identified subject ID, COVID-19 status, age in years and sex. Where available, HLA class I and class II types were taken from metadata supplied by the sample provider and were not determined by assay-based typing. Here is what the overall study found, with its caveats: How much clinical and demographic metadata was included differed by source and by participant, and the metadata was provided uncurated.

TCRbeta CDR3 regions were amplified from genomic DNA by means of the immunoSEQ Assay, a bias-controlled multiplex PCR. The original pipeline was this. The number of nucleated cells in each sample was estimated from the amplification of reference gene primers within the assay. To quantify the absolute abundance of each unique TCRbeta CDR3 rearrangement, sequence reads were collapsed and filtered. For each sample, productive Simpson clonality was calculated by taking the square root of Simpson's diversity index across productive rearrangements. TCRdb mirrors the immuneACCESS table, restricted to in-frame sequences. Some clones are absent from its copies; in checked studies, under half trace to an unresolved V gene, and the reason for the others is unknown. Clone size and the V and J calls come from that table; the DNA yielded D and trimming. The sample table lists fewer than 200,000 clones, 82% of them with a count of one. Jointly, the top ten make up approximately 18% of the sample.

Enrolling through a virtual design, the prospective study's participants ranged in age from roughly 18 to 90 years and lived across 24 United States geographic areas. To assign participants to cohorts, the prospective study relied on clinical history that participants themselves reported in a screening survey and a study questionnaire. Recovered participants in ImmuneRACE Cohort 3 were defined by two consecutive negative NP/OP PCR tests, clearance by a healthcare professional, or resolution of symptoms. Each participant in the prospective study had whole blood, serum and a nasopharyngeal or oropharyngeal swab collected by mobile phlebotomists. Additional blood draws and questionnaires over an approximately two-month period could optionally be provided by prospective study participants. Blood samples from the prospective study were shipped frozen or at room temperature prior to DNA extraction. Notes on this clone: Its antigen remains undetermined. No base quality values were provided; no much bigger clone lies one nucleotide off.

The CDR3 sequence holds 13 residues, the cysteine and phenylalanine included. Of all the DNA, just the CDR3 is kept, 39 bases in frame from base 1. CDR1 and CDR2 are read off the germline V gene as SQVTM and ANQGSEA. Cut back by 4 bases and 3 bases, the V and J ends lie 13 bases apart. Recombination linked TRBV29-1 to TRBJ2-7, with no reliable assignment of the D segment. The sample consisted of PBMCs or T cells enriched from blood (not recorded which). This receptor was obtained from a man aged 60 to 75 who had recovered from COVID-19. The nucleotides read TGCAGCGTTGGCGGATTAAACCTCTACGAGCAGTACTTC. The translation is CSVGGLNLYEQYF.